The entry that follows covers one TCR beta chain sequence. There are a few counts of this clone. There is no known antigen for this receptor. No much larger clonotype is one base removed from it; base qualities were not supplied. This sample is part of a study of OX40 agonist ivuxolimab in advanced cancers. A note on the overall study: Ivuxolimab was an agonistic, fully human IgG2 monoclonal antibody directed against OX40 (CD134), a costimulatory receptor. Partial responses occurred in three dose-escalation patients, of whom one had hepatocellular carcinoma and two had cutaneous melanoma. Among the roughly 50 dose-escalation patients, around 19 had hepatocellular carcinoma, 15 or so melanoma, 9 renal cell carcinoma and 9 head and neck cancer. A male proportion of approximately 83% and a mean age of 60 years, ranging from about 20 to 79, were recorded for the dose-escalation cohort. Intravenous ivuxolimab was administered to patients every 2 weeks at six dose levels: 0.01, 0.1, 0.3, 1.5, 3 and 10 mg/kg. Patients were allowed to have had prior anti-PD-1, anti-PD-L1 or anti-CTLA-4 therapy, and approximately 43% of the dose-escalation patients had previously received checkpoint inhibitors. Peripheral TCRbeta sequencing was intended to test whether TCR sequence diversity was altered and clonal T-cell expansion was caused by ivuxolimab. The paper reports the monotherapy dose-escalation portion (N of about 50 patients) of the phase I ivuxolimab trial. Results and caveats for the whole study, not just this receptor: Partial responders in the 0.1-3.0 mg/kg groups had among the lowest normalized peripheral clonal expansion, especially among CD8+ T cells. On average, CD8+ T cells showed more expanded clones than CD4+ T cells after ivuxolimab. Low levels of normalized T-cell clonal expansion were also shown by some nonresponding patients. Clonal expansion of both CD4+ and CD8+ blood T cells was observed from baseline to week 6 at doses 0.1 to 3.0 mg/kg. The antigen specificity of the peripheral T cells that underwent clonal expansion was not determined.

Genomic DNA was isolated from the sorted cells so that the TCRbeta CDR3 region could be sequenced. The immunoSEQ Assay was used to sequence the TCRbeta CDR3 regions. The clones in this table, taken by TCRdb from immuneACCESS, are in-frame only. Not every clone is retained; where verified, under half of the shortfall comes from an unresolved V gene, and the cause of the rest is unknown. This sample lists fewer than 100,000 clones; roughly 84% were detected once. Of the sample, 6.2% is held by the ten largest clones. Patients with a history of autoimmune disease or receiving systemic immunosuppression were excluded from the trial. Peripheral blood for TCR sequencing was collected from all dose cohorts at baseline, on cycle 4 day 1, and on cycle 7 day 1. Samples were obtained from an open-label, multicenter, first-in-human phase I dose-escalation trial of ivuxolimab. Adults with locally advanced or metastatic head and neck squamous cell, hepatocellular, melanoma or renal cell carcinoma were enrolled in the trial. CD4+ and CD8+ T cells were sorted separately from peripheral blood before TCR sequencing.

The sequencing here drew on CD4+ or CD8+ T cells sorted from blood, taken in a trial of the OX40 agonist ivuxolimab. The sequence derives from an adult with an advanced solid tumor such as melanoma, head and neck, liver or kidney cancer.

CDR3 reads: CAWGVWGGYTF. The DNA sequence is given as TGTGCCTGGGGGGTTTGGGGTGGCTACACCTTC. The chain couples TRBV30 to TRBJ1-2, with the D gene uncertain. The CDR3, cysteine through phenylalanine, is 11 amino acids long. Only CDR3 DNA is held: 33 bases, read in frame from base 1. V is clipped by 5 bases and J by 7 bases, and the sequence between their germline boundaries is 11 bases long. In the germline V gene (reference sequence), CDR1 corresponds to GTSNPN and CDR2 to SVGIG. Joined to the reference TRBV30 and TRBJ1-2 proteins, this CDR3 gives the full variable domain: SQTIHQWPATLVQPVGSPLSLECTVEGTSNPNLYWYRQAAGRGLQLLFYSVGIGQISSEVPQNLSASRPQDRQFILSSKKLLLSDSGFYLCAWGVWGGYTFGSGTRLTVV.